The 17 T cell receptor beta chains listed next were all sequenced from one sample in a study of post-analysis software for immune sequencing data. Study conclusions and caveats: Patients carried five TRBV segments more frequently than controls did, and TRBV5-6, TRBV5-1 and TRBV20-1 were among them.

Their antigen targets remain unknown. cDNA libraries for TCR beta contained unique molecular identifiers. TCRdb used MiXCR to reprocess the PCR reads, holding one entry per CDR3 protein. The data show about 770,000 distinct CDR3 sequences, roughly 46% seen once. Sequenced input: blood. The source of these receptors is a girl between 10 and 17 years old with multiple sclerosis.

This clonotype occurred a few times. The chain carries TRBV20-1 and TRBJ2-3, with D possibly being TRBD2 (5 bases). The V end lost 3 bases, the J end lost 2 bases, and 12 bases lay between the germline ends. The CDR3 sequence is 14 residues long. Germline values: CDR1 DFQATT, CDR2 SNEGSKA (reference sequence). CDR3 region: CSASKMRDTDTQYF. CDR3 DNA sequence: TGCAGTGCTAGTAAGATGAGGGACACAGATACGCAGTATTTT.

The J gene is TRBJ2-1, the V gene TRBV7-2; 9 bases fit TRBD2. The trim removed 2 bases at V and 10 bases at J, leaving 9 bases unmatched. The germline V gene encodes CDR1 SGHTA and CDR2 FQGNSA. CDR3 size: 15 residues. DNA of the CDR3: TGTGCCAGCAGCTTAACCGGGACTAGCCATGGGGAGCAGTTCTTC. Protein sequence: CASSLTGTSHGEQFF.

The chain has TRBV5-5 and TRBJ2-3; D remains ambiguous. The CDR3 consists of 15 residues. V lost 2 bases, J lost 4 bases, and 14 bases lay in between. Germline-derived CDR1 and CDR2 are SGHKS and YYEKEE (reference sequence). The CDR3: CASSFSDERADTQYF. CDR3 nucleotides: TGTGCCAGCAGCTTCAGCGACGAGAGAGCAGATACGCAGTATTTT.

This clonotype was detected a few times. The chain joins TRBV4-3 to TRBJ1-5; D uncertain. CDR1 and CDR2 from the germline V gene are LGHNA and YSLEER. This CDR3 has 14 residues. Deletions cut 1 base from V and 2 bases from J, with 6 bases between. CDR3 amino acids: CASSQVVGNQPQHF. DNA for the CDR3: TGCGCCAGCAGCCAAGTTGTCGGCAATCAGCCCCAGCATTTT.

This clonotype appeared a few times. Here the CDR3 reads CASALAGIGEQYF. The CDR3 DNA reads TGTGCCAGCGCCCTAGCGGGAATCGGCGAGCAGTACTTC. V and J are TRBV12-3 or TRBV12-4 and TRBJ2-7; 9 nucleotides align to TRBD2. The CDR3 covers 13 residues. V lost 8 bases and J lost 6; bases outside the gene matches: 8.

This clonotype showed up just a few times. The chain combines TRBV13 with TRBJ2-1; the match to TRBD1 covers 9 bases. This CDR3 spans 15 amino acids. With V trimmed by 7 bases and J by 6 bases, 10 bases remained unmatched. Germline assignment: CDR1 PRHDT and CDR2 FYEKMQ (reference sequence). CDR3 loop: CASNQGQGIFNEQFF. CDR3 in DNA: TGTGCCAGCAATCAGGGACAGGGAATTTTCAATGAGCAGTTCTTC.

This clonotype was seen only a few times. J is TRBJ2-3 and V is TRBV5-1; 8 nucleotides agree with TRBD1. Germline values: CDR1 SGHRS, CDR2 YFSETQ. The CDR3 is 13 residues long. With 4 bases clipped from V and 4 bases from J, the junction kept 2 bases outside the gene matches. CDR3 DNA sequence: TGCGCCAGCAGCACGGACAGGGCAGATACGCAGTATTTT. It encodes CASSTDRADTQYF. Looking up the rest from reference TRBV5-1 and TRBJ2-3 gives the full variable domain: KAGVTQTPRYLIKTRGQQVTLSCSPISGHRSVSWYQQTPGQGLQFLFEYFSETQRNKGNFPGRFSGRQFSNSRSEMNVSTLELGDSALYLCASSTDRADTQYFGPGTRLTVL.

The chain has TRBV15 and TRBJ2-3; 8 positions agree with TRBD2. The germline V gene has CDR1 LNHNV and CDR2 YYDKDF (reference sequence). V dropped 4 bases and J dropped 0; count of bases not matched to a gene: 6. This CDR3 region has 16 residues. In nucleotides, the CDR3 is TGTGCCACCAGCATCACTAGCGGCCCTAGCACAGATACGCAGTATTTT. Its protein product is CATSITSGPSTDTQYF.

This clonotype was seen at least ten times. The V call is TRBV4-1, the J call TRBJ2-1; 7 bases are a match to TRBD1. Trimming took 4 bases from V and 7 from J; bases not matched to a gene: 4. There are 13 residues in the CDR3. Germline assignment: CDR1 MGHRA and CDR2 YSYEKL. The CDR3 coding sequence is TGCGCCAGCAGCCTACAGGGGTTAAATGAGCAGTTCTTC. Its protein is CASSLQGLNEQFF.

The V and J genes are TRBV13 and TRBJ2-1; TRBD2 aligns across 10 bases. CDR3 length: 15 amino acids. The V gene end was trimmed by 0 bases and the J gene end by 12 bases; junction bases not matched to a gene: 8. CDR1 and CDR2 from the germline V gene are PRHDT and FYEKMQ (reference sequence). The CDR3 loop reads CASSLGASGSHGQFF. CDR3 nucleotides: TGTGCCAGCAGCTTAGGGGCTAGCGGGAGCCATGGGCAGTTCTTC.

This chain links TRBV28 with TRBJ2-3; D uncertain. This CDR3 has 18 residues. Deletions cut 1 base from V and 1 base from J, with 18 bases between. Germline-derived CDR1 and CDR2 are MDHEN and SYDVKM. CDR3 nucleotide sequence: TGTGCCAGCAGTTTATCCCCGACCTTAGAGAGAGGCACAGATACGCAGTATTTT. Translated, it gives CASSLSPTLERGTDTQYF.

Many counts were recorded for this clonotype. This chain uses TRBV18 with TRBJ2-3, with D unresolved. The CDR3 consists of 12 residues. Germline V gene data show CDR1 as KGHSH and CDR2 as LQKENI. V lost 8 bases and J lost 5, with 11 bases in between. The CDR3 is CASSPPGDTQYF. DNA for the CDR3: TGTGCCAGCAGCCCCCCGGGAGATACGCAGTATTTT.

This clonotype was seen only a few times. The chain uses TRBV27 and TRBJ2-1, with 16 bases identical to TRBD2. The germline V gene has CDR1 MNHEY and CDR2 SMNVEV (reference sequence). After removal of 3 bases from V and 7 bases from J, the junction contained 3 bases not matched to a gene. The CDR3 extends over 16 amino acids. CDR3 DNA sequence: TGTGCCAGCAGTTTTGGGACTAGCGGGAGGGGGAATGAGCAGTTCTTC. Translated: CASSFGTSGRGNEQFF.

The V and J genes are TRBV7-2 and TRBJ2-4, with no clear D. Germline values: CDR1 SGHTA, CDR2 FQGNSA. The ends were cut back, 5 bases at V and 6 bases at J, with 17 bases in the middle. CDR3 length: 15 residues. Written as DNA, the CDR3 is TGTGCCAGCAGCCCTAGAACACGAACGGGAAACATTCAGTACTTC. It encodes CASSPRTRTGNIQYF.

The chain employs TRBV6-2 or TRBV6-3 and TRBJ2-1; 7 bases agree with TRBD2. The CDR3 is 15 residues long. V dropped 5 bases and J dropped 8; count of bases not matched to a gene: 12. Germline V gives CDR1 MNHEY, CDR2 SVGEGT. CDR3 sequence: CASSPRGGSRDEQFF. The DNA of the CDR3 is TGTGCCAGCAGTCCCCGGGGCGGGAGCAGGGATGAGCAGTTCTTC.

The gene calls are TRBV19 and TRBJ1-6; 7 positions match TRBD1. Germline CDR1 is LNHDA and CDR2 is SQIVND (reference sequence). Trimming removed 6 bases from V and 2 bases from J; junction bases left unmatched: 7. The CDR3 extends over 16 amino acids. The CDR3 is CASSPGQSTYNSPLHF. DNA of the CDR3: TGTGCCAGTAGCCCGGGACAGTCAACCTATAATTCACCCCTCCACTTT. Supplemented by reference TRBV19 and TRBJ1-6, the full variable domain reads DGGITQSPKYLFRKEGQNVTLSCEQNLNHDAMYWYRQDPGQGLRLIYYSQIVNDFQKGDIAEGYSVSREKKESFPLTVTSAQKNPTAFYLCASSPGQSTYNSPLHFGNGTRLTVT.

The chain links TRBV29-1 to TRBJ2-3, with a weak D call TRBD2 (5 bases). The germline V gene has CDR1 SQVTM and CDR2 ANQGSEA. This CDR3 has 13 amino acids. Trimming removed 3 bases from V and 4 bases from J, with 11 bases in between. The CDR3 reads CSVETVSADTQYF. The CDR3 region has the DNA TGCAGCGTTGAGACGGTTAGCGCAGATACGCAGTATTTT.